What follows are 27 T cell receptor beta chains derived from one specimen sequenced in a study of blood T cells in healthy people across ages. Together with a sample-barcoded 5' primer, a J-beta primer mix was included in a second PCR lasting about 6 to 12 cycles. TCRdb reprocessed the 5' RACE reads with MiXCR, giving one entry per CDR3 protein. This repertoire shows approximately 800,000 distinct CDR3 sequences, roughly 60% found once; its top ten account for roughly 22%. The sample comprised blood. These receptors were taken from a man in his thirties or forties in good health.

The V gene is TRBV28, the J gene TRBJ2-7; D call uncertain. Trimming took off 3 bases at V and 3 bases at J, with 6 bases between the two ends. The CDR3 length is 12 residues. Germline assignment: CDR1 MDHEN and CDR2 SYDVKM. The CDR3 loop reads CASSFVNYEQYF. DNA for the CDR3: TGTGCCAGCAGTTTCGTTAACTACGAGCAGTACTTC.

The rearrangement joins TRBV19 to TRBJ2-3, with a weak D call TRBD2 (6 bases). From germline, CDR1 is LNHDA and CDR2 SQIVND (reference sequence). The CDR3 totals 15 residues. V lost 9 bases to trimming and J lost 4 bases, with 20 bases between them. CDR3 nucleotide sequence: TGTGCCAGCGATAAGGGACTCCAGAGAGCAGATACGCAGTATTTT. Translating gives CASDKGLQRADTQYF.

CDR3 nucleotide sequence: TGTGCCAGCAGCTTTTTTACGGGGCCTAGCACAGATACGCAGTATTTT. Its protein product is CASSFFTGPSTDTQYF. V is TRBV7-6 and J is TRBJ2-3, with D perhaps being TRBD1 or TRBD2 (5 bases each). Germline loops: CDR1 SGHVS, CDR2 FNYEAQ. The CDR3 totals 16 residues. V lost 3 bases, J lost 0 bases, and 13 bases lay in between.

The rearrangement joins TRBV4-1 to TRBJ2-5, with D perhaps matching TRBD1 (5 bases). The DNA end favors TRBJ2-7, so the J call may be wrong. Germline lookup yields CDR1 MGHRA and CDR2 YSYEKL. CDR3 length equals 14 residues. CDR3 coding DNA: TGCGCCAGCAGCCAAGATCACAGGACCTACGAGCAGTACTTC. It specifies CASSQDHRTYEQYF.

The chain is built from TRBV29-1 and TRBJ1-2; D possibly corresponds to TRBD1 (6 bases). The ends were cut back, 5 bases at V and 4 bases at J, with 11 bases in the middle. In germline, CDR1 is SQVTM, CDR2 ANQGSEA. CDR3 length: 12 residues. DNA for the CDR3: TGCAGCGTTTCACAGGGCCCCTATGGCTACACCTTC. This encodes CSVSQGPYGYTF.

This sequence joins TRBV6-2 or TRBV6-3 and TRBJ2-7; D remains ambiguous. The CDR3 has 13 residues. V was clipped by 2 bases and J by 3 bases, with 8 bases between them. The germline V gene encodes CDR1 MNHEY and CDR2 SVGEGT. The CDR3 reads CASSYAGNYEQYF. As DNA, the CDR3 is TGTGCCAGCAGTTACGCAGGAAACTACGAGCAGTACTTC.

A remark on this clonotype: Compared with germline, one end of the junction differs, possibly owing to a read error. V is TRBV20-1 and J is TRBJ2-6, with 7 bases aligning to TRBD1. This CDR3 comprises 14 residues. CDR1 and CDR2 from the germline V gene are DFQATT and SNEGSKA (reference sequence). This chain's CDR3 is CSVADRDGANVLTF. In DNA, the CDR3 is TGCAGTGTTGCCGACAGGGATGGGGCCAATGTCCTGACTTTC.

This clonotype came up a few times. The gene calls are TRBV3-1 and TRBJ1-2; D remains ambiguous. Trimming stripped 6 bases from V and 2 bases from J, with 13 bases between. The CDR3 is 14 residues long. Germline V gene data show CDR1 as LGHDT and CDR2 as YNNKEL (reference sequence). The CDR3 DNA sequence: TGTGCCAGCAGACGGGCTGGGAGGAACTATGGCTACACCTTC. This translates into CASRRAGRNYGYTF.

V and J are TRBV27 and TRBJ1-2, with a weak D call TRBD1 (6 bases). The germline V gene encodes CDR1 MNHEY and CDR2 SMNVEV (reference sequence). Trimming stripped 6 bases from V and 8 bases from J, with 19 bases between. This CDR3 region has 14 residues. The CDR3 protein is CASRFQGQGYGYTF. The CDR3 DNA follows: TGTGCCAGCAGATTTCAGGGGCAAGGCTACGGCTACACCTTC.

The CDR3: CASSYSPSGREQETQYF. The DNA of the CDR3 is TGTGCCAGCAGTTATTCCCCTAGCGGGAGGGAACAAGAGACCCAGTACTTC. This chain connects TRBV6-5 to TRBJ2-4; 12 bases map to TRBD2. The J call may be in error: the DNA end matches TRBJ2-5 better. Germline V lookup: CDR1 MNHEY, CDR2 SVGAGI. The CDR3 totals 17 residues.

This clonotype has a count of ten or more. The rearrangement joins TRBV15 to TRBJ2-5; TRBD1 agrees at 11 bases. The CDR3 sequence is 16 residues long. CDR1 LNHNV and CDR2 YYDKDF come from the germline V gene (reference sequence). The V gene end was trimmed by 4 bases and the J gene end by 3 bases; junction bases not matched to a gene: 7. Here the CDR3 DNA reads TGTGCCACCAGCACTTGGTGGGGACAGGGGGAAGAGACCCAGTACTTC. Its translation: CATSTWWGQGEETQYF.

This chain joins TRBV28 and TRBJ2-1, with D possibly being TRBD1 or TRBD2 (5 bases each). The CDR3 is 15 residues long. The germline gives CDR1 MDHEN, CDR2 SYDVKM. Trimming removed 5 bases from V and 8 bases from J, with 19 bases in between. CDR3 region: CASSHRDPTNHEQFF. The CDR3 DNA follows: TGTGCCAGCAGTCACCGGGACCCTACCAACCATGAGCAGTTCTTC.

The chain is built from TRBV6-5 and TRBJ2-7, with 7 positions matching TRBD2. With V trimmed by 10 bases and J by 0 bases, 12 bases remained unmatched. Germline V CDR1 and CDR2: MNHEY, SVGAGI. The length of the CDR3 is 15 residues. The CDR3 DNA is TGTGCCATCAGCCAGAGGCGGGGGTTCTCCTACGAGCAGTACTTC. Its translation: CAISQRRGFSYEQYF.

This rearrangement joins TRBV7-9 to TRBJ2-3; 8 bases fit TRBD2. V lost 8 bases, J lost 4 bases, and 11 bases stayed unmatched. CDR1 and CDR2 from the germline V gene are SEHNR and FQNEAQ (reference sequence). The CDR3 totals 15 residues. The CDR3 spells CASRPAGEVADTQYF. In DNA, the CDR3 is TGTGCCAGCCGTCCAGCGGGAGAGGTTGCAGATACGCAGTATTTT.

V is TRBV7-2 and J is TRBJ2-3; D unclear. The CDR3 spans 13 residues. The germline CDR1 and CDR2 sequences are SGHTA and FQGNSA. V lost 2 bases and J lost 9, with 12 bases in between. The DNA of the CDR3 is TGTGCCAGCAGCTTAAAGGCTATGGCGACGCAGTATTTT. It encodes CASSLKAMATQYF.

This sequence joins TRBV28 and TRBJ2-1, with 8 bases matching TRBD2. From germline, CDR1 is MDHEN and CDR2 SYDVKM. CDR3 length equals 16 residues. V lost 3 bases and J lost 10; bases outside the gene matches: 14. CDR3: CASSLGGGRLPKEQFF. Here the CDR3 DNA reads TGTGCCAGCAGTTTGGGAGGCGGGAGGCTACCCAAGGAGCAGTTCTTC.

This chain connects TRBV5-5 to TRBJ2-7; TRBD1 aligns across 7 bases. The J segment lost 4 bases and the V segment lost 8 bases, leaving 6 bases of the junction unmatched. CDR1 and CDR2 from the germline V gene are SGHKS and YYEKEE (reference sequence). CDR3 length equals 12 residues. The DNA of the CDR3 is TGTGCCAGGGGGACAGCGAAGTACGAGCAGTACTTC. As protein: CARGTAKYEQYF.

There are a few counts of this clonotype. CDR3 region: CSVDRAGGQYEQYF. The CDR3 DNA reads as TGCAGCGTTGATAGGGCCGGGGGGCAGTACGAGCAGTACTTC. The chain links TRBV29-1 to TRBJ2-7, with a tentative D call TRBD2 (7 bases). Trimming stripped 3 bases from V and 4 bases from J, with 16 bases between. The CDR3 has 14 residues. CDR1 and CDR2 (germline): SQVTM, ANQGSEA.

This clonotype was found once. V gene TRBV10-3 combines with J gene TRBJ2-7; possibly TRBD1 for D (6 bases). Looked up from germline, CDR1 is ENHRY and CDR2 is SYGVKD. The CDR3 consists of 16 residues. V dropped 1 base and J dropped 3 bases, with 16 bases sitting between them. In nucleotides, the CDR3 is TGTGCCATCAGTGAGTTCGGACAGCCAGGGTACTACGAGCAGTACTTC. It encodes CAISEFGQPGYYEQYF.

The chain uses TRBV4-1 and TRBJ2-5; TRBD2 matches 12 bases. The germline gives CDR1 MGHRA, CDR2 YSYEKL. CDR3 length: 19 amino acids. V shed 1 base, J shed 1 base, and the junction held 10 bases outside the gene matches. CDR3 region: CASSQADPGLAGTQETQYF. Here the CDR3 DNA reads TGCGCCAGCAGCCAAGCTGACCCTGGACTAGCGGGGACCCAAGAGACCCAGTACTTC.

The V gene is TRBV15, the J gene TRBJ2-3, with TRBD1 matching over 7 bases. After removal of 5 bases from V and 3 bases from J, the junction contained 11 bases not matched to a gene. This CDR3 comprises 16 residues. From germline, CDR1 is LNHNV and CDR2 YYDKDF (reference sequence). The CDR3 DNA is TGTGCCACCAGCCAAAACAAGGGACAGATAACAGATACGCAGTATTTT. Its protein product is CATSQNKGQITDTQYF. The whole variable domain, remainder taken from reference TRBV15 and TRBJ2-3, is DAMVIQNPRYQVTQFGKPVTLSCSQTLNHNVMYWYQQKSSQAPKLLFHYYDKDFNNEADTPDNFQSRRPNTSFCFLDIRSPGLGDTAMYLCATSQNKGQITDTQYFGPGTRLTVL.

For this clonotype: At one boundary the junction diverges from the germline segment, which might be a read error. The chain joins TRBV27 to TRBJ2-7; 8 nucleotides line up with TRBD2. The CDR3 covers 15 residues. Germline V gene lookup returns CDR1 MNHEY and CDR2 SMNVEV (reference sequence). As DNA, the CDR3 is TGCGCCAGCAGCCTCCAGCCGGGACTAGTGGACGAGCAGTACTTC. Protein: CASSLQPGLVDEQYF.

The J gene is TRBJ1-4, the V gene TRBV11-2; no clear D gene. The germline gives CDR1 SGHAT, CDR2 FQNNGV. The CDR3 runs 14 residues. V was trimmed by 5 bases and J by 10 bases, leaving 17 bases between them. The CDR3 loop reads CASSPTPRMGKLFF. The CDR3 DNA is TGTGCCAGCAGCCCCACACCGCGAATGGGAAAACTGTTTTTT. Supplemented by reference TRBV11-2 and TRBJ1-4, the full variable domain reads EAGVAQSPRYKIIEKRQSVAFWCNPISGHATLYWYQQILGQGPKLLIQFQNNGVVDDSQLPKDRFSAERLKGVDSTLKIQPAKLEDSAVYLCASSPTPRMGKLFFGSGTQLSVL.

The genes are TRBV29-1 and TRBJ2-7; unclear D gene. Germline assignment: CDR1 SQVTM and CDR2 ANQGSEA. This CDR3 is 12 amino acids long. Trimming took 4 bases from V and 7 from J, leaving 14 bases between them. CDR3: CSVGGWYNEQYF. DNA of the CDR3: TGCAGCGTTGGAGGCTGGTACAATGAGCAGTACTTC.

The V call is TRBV6-2 or TRBV6-3, the J call TRBJ1-1; no clear D gene. CDR1 and CDR2 (germline): MNHEY, SVGEGT. V was shortened by 7 bases and J by 2 bases, with 14 bases between the two germline ends. CDR3 length equals 14 residues. DNA for the CDR3: TGTGCCAGCACGGAACAGAAAACAAACACTGAAGCTTTCTTT. This translates into CASTEQKTNTEAFF.

The sample holds a few counts of this clonotype. As DNA, the CDR3 is TGTGCCAGCAGCACCGGACGGTCGGAGTTCTTC. This codes for CASSTGRSEFF. V and J are TRBV7-9 and TRBJ2-1; D gene ambiguous. V lost 5 bases and J 14 bases, leaving 13 bases between the germline ends. Germline V lookup: CDR1 SEHNR, CDR2 FQNEAQ (reference sequence). This CDR3 contains 11 residues.

V gene TRBV5-1 combines with J gene TRBJ2-1; 7 nucleotides align to TRBD1. Germline CDR1 SGHRS, CDR2 YFSETQ. This CDR3 has 14 residues. V lost 2 bases and J lost 5; bases outside the gene matches: 4. CDR3 region: CASSFRGPNNEQFF. CDR3 in DNA: TGCGCCAGCAGCTTTAGGGGGCCGAACAATGAGCAGTTCTTC.